What follows are 26 T cell receptor beta chains derived from one specimen sequenced in a study of CD8 T cells in Susac syndrome. With random hexamers, reverse transcription was performed on about 0.45 to 1 ug of RNA. TCRdb re-called the immunoSEQ multiplex PCR reads through MiXCR, storing one row per CDR3 protein. The sample shows about 210,000 distinct CDR3 sequences, roughly 94% of them seen only once. Sequenced: CD4+ T cells from PBMCs. Every receptor here comes from a human donor with multiple sclerosis.

Of note for this clonotype: Mismatch with germline at one junction end may stem from a read error. V usage is TRBV20-1 and J usage is TRBJ1-5, with D hard to call. The CDR3 is 15 residues long. Germline CDR1 and CDR2: DFQATT and SNEGSKA (reference sequence). The CDR3 loop is CSAPIDGDRNQPQHF. CDR3 coding DNA: TGCAGTGCCCCTATAGATGGGGATCGCAACCAGCCCCAGCATTTT.

The chain uses TRBV7-2 and TRBJ2-1, with D perhaps given as TRBD1 or TRBD2 (5 bases each). CDR1 SGHTA and CDR2 FQGNSA come from the germline V gene. V was clipped by 5 bases and J by 1 base, with 15 bases between them. The CDR3 is made up of 16 amino acids. The CDR3 protein is CASSVVGTVSYNEQFF. CDR3 bases: TGTGCCAGCAGCGTAGTAGGGACGGTTTCCTACAATGAGCAGTTCTTC.

This chain links TRBV2 with TRBJ2-7; TRBD2 agrees at 10 bases. The CDR3 runs 16 residues. J was trimmed by 2 bases and V by 4 bases; bases with no gene match: 8. CDR1 is SNHLY, CDR2 FYNNEI, per germline. This CDR3 reads CASSVFIAGGPYEQYF. The CDR3 DNA sequence: TGTGCCAGCAGTGTTTTCATAGCGGGGGGACCCTACGAGCAGTACTTC.

Here the CDR3 reads CASSSAGTATSPLHF. Here the CDR3 DNA reads TGTGCCAGCAGCTCCGCCGGGACAGCAACTTCACCCCTCCACTTT. The gene calls are TRBV3-1 and TRBJ1-6, with 7 bases fitting TRBD1. This CDR3 has 15 residues. CDR1 is LGHDT and CDR2 is YNNKEL in the germline V gene (reference sequence). V dropped 5 bases and J dropped 9; count of bases not matched to a gene: 10. Full variable domain (missing parts from reference TRBV3-1 and TRBJ1-6): DTAVSQTPKYLVTQMGNDKSIKCEQNLGHDTMYWYKQDSKKFLKIMFSYNNKELIINETVPNRFSPKSPDKAHLNLHINSLELGDSAVYFCASSSAGTATSPLHFGNGTRLTVT.

This rearrangement joins TRBV11-1 to TRBJ2-5; D is unresolved. The CDR3 contains 13 residues. In germline, CDR1 is SGHAT, CDR2 FQDESV (reference sequence). The ends were cut back, 1 base at V and 7 bases at J, with 10 bases in the middle. The CDR3 protein is CASSLGARGTQYF. CDR3 bases: TGTGCCAGCAGCTTAGGAGCTAGAGGGACCCAGTACTTC.

The chain couples TRBV20-1 to TRBJ1-4; D is undetermined. V shed 0 bases and J shed 0 bases, with 8 bases lying between them. From germline, CDR1 is DFQATT and CDR2 SNEGSKA (reference sequence). The CDR3 is 15 amino acids. CDR3 sequence: CSARDPRATNEKLFF. DNA for the CDR3: TGCAGTGCTAGAGACCCGAGAGCAACTAATGAAAAACTGTTTTTT.

This rearrangement joins TRBV30 to TRBJ2-1; no firm D call. The CDR3 loop spans 14 amino acids. V shed 0 bases and J shed 3 bases, with 9 bases lying between them. Germline-derived CDR1 and CDR2 are GTSNPN and SVGIG (reference sequence). The CDR3 sequence is CAWSVRQIYNEQFF. CDR3 in DNA: TGTGCCTGGAGTGTAAGGCAGATCTACAATGAGCAGTTCTTC.

This chain uses TRBV5-4 with TRBJ1-2; 10 bases are shared with TRBD1. The CDR3 length is 15 residues. Germline trimming cut 3 bases from V and 7 bases from J; bases unmatched to any gene: 9. The V gene's germline CDR1 is SGHNT and CDR2 YYREEE (reference sequence). The CDR3 here is CASSSPGQGTRGYTF. In DNA, the CDR3 is TGTGCCAGCAGCTCTCCGGGACAGGGGACGCGTGGCTACACCTTC.

The CDR3 DNA sequence: TGCGCCAGGCCGGGGCAGGGGGGCCCTGGGGCCAACGTCCTGACTTTC. Translated: CARPGQGGPGANVLTF. J is TRBJ2-6 and V is TRBV23-1; D may be TRBD1 (7 bases). TRBV23-1 is placed among ORFs of uncertain function. The CDR3 loop spans 16 amino acids. The V and J ends lost 9 bases and 2 bases respectively, with 17 bases between them.

The V call is TRBV29-1, the J call TRBJ1-2; 7 positions match TRBD1. V lost 3 bases to trimming and J lost 4 bases; unmatched junction nucleotides: 8. This CDR3 is 14 amino acids long. Germline CDR1 reads SQVTM; CDR2 reads ANQGSEA. CDR3 loop: CSVDVGDRLYGYTF. The CDR3 DNA follows: TGCAGCGTTGACGTGGGGGACAGACTCTATGGCTACACCTTC.

The chain recombines TRBV7-9 with TRBJ2-5; 9 bases fit TRBD2. Germline CDR1 is SEHNR and CDR2 is FQNEAQ (reference sequence). The V gene end was trimmed by 5 bases and the J gene end by 4 bases; junction bases not matched to a gene: 8. This CDR3 has 15 residues. CDR3 DNA: TGTGCCAGCAGCCGAGCGGGGGGCCTCCCAGAGACCCAGTACTTC. It encodes CASSRAGGLPETQYF.

This chain uses TRBV3-1 with TRBJ2-7; D uncertain. CDR3 length: 14 residues. In germline, CDR1 is LGHDT, CDR2 YNNKEL (reference sequence). The V end was cut by 5 bases, the J end by 3 bases, with 14 bases between. The CDR3 protein is CASSEQISSYEQYF. In DNA, the CDR3 is TGTGCCAGCAGCGAACAGATCTCGAGCTACGAGCAGTACTTC.

V gene TRBV18 combines with J gene TRBJ2-7; a possible D gene is TRBD1 (5 bases). Per germline, CDR1 KGHSH and CDR2 LQKENI. The V and J ends lost 1 base and 7 bases respectively, with 11 bases between them. CDR3 length: 13 amino acids. The DNA of the CDR3 is TGTGCCAGCTCACCACGGCCGAAGGGGGAGCAGTACGTC. Protein: CASSPRPKGEQYV.

This chain connects TRBV2 to TRBJ2-5; 8 bases match TRBD2. The ends lost 5 bases at V and 5 bases at J; junction bases unmatched: 7. The CDR3 consists of 14 residues. Germline V CDR1 and CDR2: SNHLY, FYNNEI. The DNA of the CDR3 is TGTGCCAGCAGTACCGGGGGGGAGTTCGAGACCCAGTACTTC. As protein: CASSTGGEFETQYF.

The chain couples TRBV20-1 to TRBJ1-1, with D hard to call. The CDR3 length is 12 residues. V was cut by 0 bases and J by 5 bases, with 7 bases left in between. CDR1 DFQATT and CDR2 SNEGSKA come from the germline V gene (reference sequence). CDR3 loop: CSARDARTEAFF. CDR3 in DNA: TGCAGTGCTAGAGATGCACGTACTGAAGCTTTCTTT.

In DNA form, the CDR3 reads TGTGCCAGCAGCATCGGGACTACCCTTCGGGAGACCCAGTACTTC. The encoded protein is CASSIGTTLRETQYF. V and J are TRBV5-4 and TRBJ2-5; TRBD2 matches 7 bases. The V gene end was trimmed by 4 bases and the J gene end by 5 bases; junction bases not matched to a gene: 11. Germline CDR1 reads SGHNT; CDR2 reads YYREEE (reference sequence). The CDR3 loop spans 15 amino acids.

DNA for the CDR3: TGCAGTGCTAGAGGGGACAGTCTGAACACTGAAGCTTTCTTT. It translates to CSARGDSLNTEAFF. The chain couples TRBV20-1 to TRBJ1-1; TRBD1 matches 7 bases. There are 14 residues in the CDR3. Germline CDR1 and CDR2: DFQATT and SNEGSKA (reference sequence). V was pared by 1 base and J by 0 bases, with 2 bases of the junction left unmatched.

The rearrangement joins TRBV29-1 to TRBJ2-2, with 8 bases aligning to TRBD1. CDR1 SQVTM and CDR2 ANQGSEA come from the germline V gene. Germline trimming cut 6 bases from V and 6 bases from J; bases unmatched to any gene: 3. This CDR3 region has 12 residues. The CDR3 loop is CSVTTGAGELFF. CDR3 nucleotide sequence: TGCAGCGTCACGACAGGGGCCGGGGAGCTGTTTTTT.

The V and J genes are TRBV5-1 and TRBJ1-1; 10 nucleotides agree with TRBD1. V shed 3 bases and J 5 bases; nucleotides not matched to a gene: 13. CDR3 length equals 17 residues. The germline gives CDR1 SGHRS, CDR2 YFSETQ. CDR3 bases: TGCGCCAGCAGCTCGGTCCCGGGACAGGGGTGGAAAACTGAAGCTTTCTTT. It encodes CASSSVPGQGWKTEAFF.

V is TRBV4-1 and J is TRBJ1-1; tentative D call: TRBD1 (5 bases). Looked up from germline, CDR1 is MGHRA and CDR2 is YSYEKL. The length of the CDR3 is 18 residues. Trimming took 1 base from V and 6 from J, leaving 24 bases between them. CDR3 residues: CASSQVGSGTDAQAEAFF. The CDR3 nucleotides are TGCGCCAGCAGCCAAGTGGGGAGCGGGACGGATGCTCAAGCTGAAGCTTTCTTT.

The J gene is TRBJ1-2, the V gene TRBV7-9, with 8 bases matching TRBD1. Trimming cost V 5 bases and J 4 bases; bases outside gene matches: 12. CDR1 SEHNR and CDR2 FQNEAQ come from the germline V gene (reference sequence). This CDR3 is 16 amino acids long. The CDR3 nucleotides read TGTGCCAGCAGCCCAACCCGGACAGGGCGCCCCTATGGCTACACCTTC. As protein: CASSPTRTGRPYGYTF.

This rearrangement joins TRBV10-3 to TRBJ2-1; no firm D call. Germline assignment: CDR1 ENHRY and CDR2 SYGVKD. Trimming took 0 bases from V and 10 from J, leaving 7 bases between them. The CDR3 spans 12 residues. The CDR3 is CAISESTGEQFF. DNA for the CDR3: TGTGCCATCAGTGAGTCGACTGGCGAGCAGTTCTTC.

V and J are TRBV20-1 and TRBJ2-1; TRBD2 matches at 7 bases. There are 20 residues in the CDR3. With 0 bases clipped from V and 3 bases from J, the junction kept 20 bases outside the gene matches. CDR1 and CDR2 (germline): DFQATT, SNEGSKA (reference sequence). The CDR3 DNA is TGCAGTGCTAGAGATCCGAGCTCGTCCGTAGCGGGTTATTTCTACAATGAGCAGTTCTTC. Translation: CSARDPSSSVAGYFYNEQFF.

This clonotype was detected once. The V call is TRBV29-1, the J call TRBJ1-2; D unclear. The CDR3 totals 14 residues. The germline V gene encodes CDR1 SQVTM and CDR2 ANQGSEA. Trimming stripped 2 bases from V and 8 bases from J, with 18 bases between. The CDR3 coding sequence is TGCAGCGTTGAACCCAACGGGAGTCTCGGGGGCTACACCTTC. Encoded protein: CSVEPNGSLGGYTF. The variable domain in full, completed from reference TRBV29-1 and TRBJ1-2, reads SAVISQKPSRDICQRGTSLTIQCQVDSQVTMMFWYRQQPGQSLTLIATANQGSEATYESGFVIDKFPISRPNLTFSTLTVSNMSPEDSSIYLCSVEPNGSLGGYTFGSGTRLTVV.

The J gene is TRBJ2-3, the V gene TRBV24-1; the D gene could be TRBD1 or TRBD2 (7 bases each). Germline assignment: CDR1 KGHDR and CDR2 SFDVKD. V lost 9 bases to trimming and J lost 2 bases, with 17 bases between them. The CDR3 is 15 amino acids. CDR3 sequence: CATSGGGRPTDTQYF. The CDR3 bases are TGTGCCACCTCAGGGGGGGGCCGCCCCACAGATACGCAGTATTTT.

The CDR3 DNA sequence: TGTGCCACCAGCATGCGACAGGGTTTGGACATTCAGTACTTC. Translating it yields CATSMRQGLDIQYF. J is TRBJ2-4 and V is TRBV15, with 7 bases aligning to TRBD1. This CDR3 is built from 14 residues. The J segment lost 8 bases and the V segment lost 4 bases, leaving 8 bases of the junction unmatched. Germline loops: CDR1 LNHNV, CDR2 YYDKDF (reference sequence).